This is a list of T cell receptor beta chains from one sample in a study of T cell clones after liver transplantation. Clones were sequenced by immunoSEQ multiplex PCR, and TCRdb holds only the in-frame ones, with some missing. This table holds about 68,000 clones, about 92% found once. The sequenced sample was CD4+ T cells from blood, obtained approximately 25 months after liver transplant. The source is a human patient who received a liver transplant. The graft donor may have given rise to some T cells. CDR3s include the opening cysteine and the closing phenylalanine or tryptophan. Fields, in order: CDR3 length, D gene, V gene, J gene, clone size, CDR3 DNA, CDR3 protein. The D gene is left open where the match is weak. Clone sizes are given selectively: once, few, many, or a class where the clone is expanded.

cdr3_length: 16; d_call: TRBD1; v_call: TRBV5-8; j_call: TRBJ2-1; clone_size: -; cdr3_nt: TGTGCCAGCAGCTTTTACAGGGGGCGCGCGGGCAATGAGCAGTTCTTC; cdr3_aa: CASSFYRGRAGNEQFF
cdr3_length: 13; d_call: -; v_call: TRBV9; j_call: TRBJ2-1; clone_size: -; cdr3_nt: TGTGCCAGCAGCCGGGACCCCTCAGGTGAGCAGTTCTTC; cdr3_aa: CASSRDPSGEQFF
cdr3_length: 15; d_call: -; v_call: TRBV7-2; j_call: TRBJ2-1; clone_size: -; cdr3_nt: TGTGCCAGCAGCAAAGAGGATAGCTCCTACAATGAGCAGTTCTTC; cdr3_aa: CASSKEDSSYNEQFF
cdr3_length: 13; d_call: TRBD2; v_call: TRBV27; j_call: TRBJ2-2; clone_size: -; cdr3_nt: TGTGCCAGCAGACTAGCGGGAGCTGGGGAGCTGTTTTTT; cdr3_aa: CASRLAGAGELFF
cdr3_length: 13; d_call: -; v_call: TRBV2; j_call: TRBJ2-3; clone_size: -; cdr3_nt: TGTGCCAGCCACGGGACGCTTACGAGTACGCAGTATTTT; cdr3_aa: CASHGTLTSTQYF
cdr3_length: 13; d_call: -; v_call: TRBV18; j_call: TRBJ2-5; clone_size: -; cdr3_nt: TGTGCCAGCTCAGGGGACCGCCAGGGAACCCAGTACTTC; cdr3_aa: CASSGDRQGTQYF
cdr3_length: 17; d_call: TRBD2; v_call: TRBV18; j_call: TRBJ2-2; clone_size: -; cdr3_nt: TGTGCCAGCTCGTCAGGACTAGCGGGAGGGAGCACCGGGGAGCTGTTTTTT; cdr3_aa: CASSSGLAGGSTGELFF
cdr3_length: 14; d_call: -; v_call: TRBV28; j_call: TRBJ2-7; clone_size: -; cdr3_nt: TGTGTCAGCAGTTCGGGACACGCTACCTACGAGCAGTACTTC; cdr3_aa: CVSSSGHATYEQYF
cdr3_length: 17; d_call: -; v_call: TRBV19; j_call: TRBJ1-5; clone_size: -; cdr3_nt: TGTGCCAGTAGTATTTTTGCCGCGGCGGAGAGCAATCAGCCCCAGCATTTT; cdr3_aa: CASSIFAAAESNQPQHF
cdr3_length: 17; d_call: TRBD2; v_call: TRBV25-1; j_call: TRBJ2-1; clone_size: -; cdr3_nt: TGTGCCAGCAGTGGGACCCCCGGGGAGCGGGGGAACAATGAGCAGTTCTTC; cdr3_aa: CASSGTPGERGNNEQFF
cdr3_length: 13; d_call: -; v_call: TRBV11-2; j_call: TRBJ2-7; clone_size: -; cdr3_nt: TGTGCCAGCAGCTTAGAGTCGGGCAGCGAGCAGTACTTC; cdr3_aa: CASSLESGSEQYF
cdr3_length: 15; d_call: -; v_call: TRBV5-1; j_call: TRBJ2-2; clone_size: -; cdr3_nt: TGCGCCAGCGAAGCGAACGGGGCGAACACCGGGGAGCTGTTTTTT; cdr3_aa: CASEANGANTGELFF
cdr3_length: 15; d_call: -; v_call: TRBV2; j_call: TRBJ1-5; clone_size: once; cdr3_nt: TGTGCCAGCAGTGTCTGGGGACGGGGCAATCAGCCCCAGCATTTT; cdr3_aa: CASSVWGRGNQPQHF
cdr3_length: 15; d_call: -; v_call: TRBV7-2; j_call: TRBJ2-1; clone_size: -; cdr3_nt: TGTGCCAGCAGCTTAACGATTGGGAGGAACAATGAGCAGTTCTTC; cdr3_aa: CASSLTIGRNNEQFF
cdr3_length: 14; d_call: -; v_call: TRBV18; j_call: TRBJ2-7; clone_size: -; cdr3_nt: TGTGCCAGCTCACCACGACAGGAGTCCTACGAGCAGTACTTC; cdr3_aa: CASSPRQESYEQYF
cdr3_length: 14; d_call: -; v_call: TRBV4-2; j_call: TRBJ2-3; clone_size: -; cdr3_nt: TGTGCCAGCAGCCAAGAGGAACCCACAGATACGCAGTATTTT; cdr3_aa: CASSQEEPTDTQYF
cdr3_length: 16; d_call: TRBD1; v_call: TRBV7-6; j_call: TRBJ1-3; clone_size: -; cdr3_nt: TGTGCCAGCAGCCCTAGGGGGCAGATCTCTGGAAACACCATATATTTT; cdr3_aa: CASSPRGQISGNTIYF
cdr3_length: 19; d_call: TRBD2; v_call: TRBV11-3; j_call: TRBJ2-1; clone_size: -; cdr3_nt: TGTGCCAGCAGCTTACCTACCCCGGGACTAGCGGGAGTTTTGAATGAGCAGTTCTTC; cdr3_aa: CASSLPTPGLAGVLNEQFF
cdr3_length: 11; d_call: -; v_call: TRBV7-9; j_call: TRBJ1-3; clone_size: -; cdr3_nt: TGTGCCAGCGGCTTCGGAAACACCATATATTTT; cdr3_aa: CASGFGNTIYF
cdr3_length: 14; d_call: -; v_call: TRBV11-2; j_call: TRBJ2-4; clone_size: once; cdr3_nt: TGTGCCAGCAGCCCGGGACATTCCAAAAACATTCAGTACTTC; cdr3_aa: CASSPGHSKNIQYF
cdr3_length: 14; d_call: TRBD1; v_call: TRBV7-3; j_call: TRBJ2-2; clone_size: -; cdr3_nt: TGTGCCAGCAGCAAAGACAGGGGCTCCGGGGAGCTGTTTTTT; cdr3_aa: CASSKDRGSGELFF
cdr3_length: 12; d_call: -; v_call: TRBV7-3; j_call: TRBJ2-2; clone_size: -; cdr3_nt: TGTGCCAGCAGCTTATCAGGGGGGGAGCTGTTTTTT; cdr3_aa: CASSLSGGELFF
cdr3_length: 14; d_call: -; v_call: TRBV7-8; j_call: TRBJ2-7; clone_size: few; cdr3_nt: TGTGCCAGCAGCTTAGTAGCATTGGGCTACGAGCAGTACTTC; cdr3_aa: CASSLVALGYEQYF
cdr3_length: 18; d_call: -; v_call: TRBV11-2; j_call: TRBJ2-1; clone_size: -; cdr3_nt: TGTGCCAGCAGCTCCGGGAGAAGAGTCCCGAAGTTGAGAAATGAGCAGTTCTTC; cdr3_aa: CASSSGRRVPKLRNEQFF
cdr3_length: 18; d_call: TRBD1; v_call: TRBV5-1; j_call: TRBJ2-6; clone_size: -; cdr3_nt: TGCGCCAGCACCGTCCTCGGGACAGGGATCTCTGGGGCCAACGTCCTGACTTTC; cdr3_aa: CASTVLGTGISGANVLTF
cdr3_length: 12; d_call: -; v_call: TRBV7-2; j_call: TRBJ2-3; clone_size: once; cdr3_nt: TGTGCCAGCAGCCTTCCCACAGATACGCAGTATTTT; cdr3_aa: CASSLPTDTQYF
cdr3_length: 15; d_call: TRBD1; v_call: TRBV28; j_call: TRBJ1-2; clone_size: medium-sized; cdr3_nt: TGTGCCAGCACCCCCGCCAAGACAGGGGGGAGTGGCTACACCTTC; cdr3_aa: CASTPAKTGGSGYTF
cdr3_length: 15; d_call: TRBD1; v_call: TRBV5-1; j_call: TRBJ2-1; clone_size: -; cdr3_nt: TGCGCCAGCAGCCCTGGGACAGGGGGCTCCAATGAGCAGTTCTTC; cdr3_aa: CASSPGTGGSNEQFF
cdr3_length: 17; d_call: TRBD1; v_call: TRBV19; j_call: TRBJ1-3; clone_size: -; cdr3_nt: TGTGCCAGTAGTATGGGGACAGGGCAACTCTCTGGAAACACCATATATTTT; cdr3_aa: CASSMGTGQLSGNTIYF
cdr3_length: 15; d_call: TRBD2; v_call: TRBV25-1; j_call: TRBJ2-2; clone_size: -; cdr3_nt: TGTGCCAGCAGTGGGCTAGCGGGAGGTACCGGGGAGCTGTTTTTT; cdr3_aa: CASSGLAGGTGELFF
cdr3_length: 15; d_call: TRBD2; v_call: TRBV28; j_call: TRBJ2-1; clone_size: -; cdr3_nt: TGTGCCAGCAGTCCCCGGGGACTAGCGATGGGTGAGCAGTTCTTC; cdr3_aa: CASSPRGLAMGEQFF
cdr3_length: 14; d_call: -; v_call: TRBV9; j_call: TRBJ1-1; clone_size: -; cdr3_nt: TGTGCCAGCAGCGTAGGACGTACGAACACTGAAGCTTTCTTT; cdr3_aa: CASSVGRTNTEAFF
cdr3_length: 15; d_call: TRBD1; v_call: TRBV4-2; j_call: TRBJ1-4; clone_size: -; cdr3_nt: TGTGCCAGCAGCCAAGGACAGGGAGTCAGTGAAAAACTGTTTTTT; cdr3_aa: CASSQGQGVSEKLFF
cdr3_length: 13; d_call: TRBD2; v_call: TRBV6-6; j_call: TRBJ2-2; clone_size: -; cdr3_nt: TGTGCCAGCAGTTATGGGGGGGCCGGGGAGCTGTTTTTT; cdr3_aa: CASSYGGAGELFF
cdr3_length: 18; d_call: -; v_call: TRBV7-2; j_call: TRBJ2-1; clone_size: -; cdr3_nt: TGTGCCAGCAGCTTGACTGAAAGAGGACCGGAGACCTACAATGAGCAGTTCTTC; cdr3_aa: CASSLTERGPETYNEQFF
cdr3_length: 13; d_call: -; v_call: TRBV19; j_call: TRBJ1-1; clone_size: -; cdr3_nt: TGTGCCAGTAGTATGGCCAGGGGCACTGAAGCTTTCTTT; cdr3_aa: CASSMARGTEAFF
cdr3_length: 19; d_call: TRBD2; v_call: TRBV11-3; j_call: TRBJ2-1; clone_size: once; cdr3_nt: TGTGCCAGCAGCTTCGCCGGGACTAGCGGATCGAGCTCCTACAATGAGCAGTTCTTC; cdr3_aa: CASSFAGTSGSSSYNEQFF
cdr3_length: 13; d_call: -; v_call: TRBV15; j_call: TRBJ2-1; clone_size: -; cdr3_nt: TGTGCCACCAGCAGAGAAGGCGGGACGGGGCAGTTCTTC; cdr3_aa: CATSREGGTGQFF
cdr3_length: 14; d_call: TRBD1; v_call: TRBV19; j_call: TRBJ1-1; clone_size: -; cdr3_nt: TGTGCCAGTATCTCGGGACAGGCCGGCCCTGAAGCTTTCTTT; cdr3_aa: CASISGQAGPEAFF
cdr3_length: 16; d_call: TRBD1; v_call: TRBV5-1; j_call: TRBJ1-1; clone_size: once; cdr3_nt: TGCGCCAGCAGCGTCGGAGACAGGGACATCAGAGCTGAAGCTTTCTTT; cdr3_aa: CASSVGDRDIRAEAFF
cdr3_length: 15; d_call: -; v_call: TRBV28; j_call: TRBJ2-5; clone_size: -; cdr3_nt: TGTGCCAGCAGTTCCACATTGACGGGCCAAGAGACCCAGTACTTC; cdr3_aa: CASSSTLTGQETQYF
cdr3_length: 15; d_call: TRBD1; v_call: TRBV25-1; j_call: TRBJ1-4; clone_size: -; cdr3_nt: TGTGCCAGCAGTGGAGGACAGGGAGTTGATGAAAAACTGTTTTTT; cdr3_aa: CASSGGQGVDEKLFF
cdr3_length: 18; d_call: TRBD2; v_call: TRBV7-8; j_call: TRBJ2-7; clone_size: -; cdr3_nt: TGTGCCAGCAGCTCCTTGGCTAGCGGGAGGGCCCTTTTTTCCGAGCAGTACTTC; cdr3_aa: CASSSLASGRALFSEQYF
cdr3_length: 13; d_call: -; v_call: TRBV19; j_call: TRBJ2-7; clone_size: -; cdr3_nt: TGTGCCAGTAGTATTGGAGGGAGCGACGAGCAGTACTTC; cdr3_aa: CASSIGGSDEQYF
cdr3_length: 13; d_call: -; v_call: TRBV11-3; j_call: TRBJ2-7; clone_size: -; cdr3_nt: TGTGCCAGCAGCCGTCCTCCATCCTACGAGCAGTACTTC; cdr3_aa: CASSRPPSYEQYF
cdr3_length: 14; d_call: TRBD1; v_call: TRBV5-1; j_call: TRBJ1-1; clone_size: -; cdr3_nt: TGCGCCAGCAGCGTGGGACAGGGTGGAACTGAAGCTTTCTTT; cdr3_aa: CASSVGQGGTEAFF
cdr3_length: 14; d_call: -; v_call: TRBV19; j_call: TRBJ2-3; clone_size: -; cdr3_nt: TGTGCCAGTAGTATAGGGCAGAGGGTAGATACGCAGTATTTT; cdr3_aa: CASSIGQRVDTQYF
cdr3_length: 14; d_call: -; v_call: TRBV5-4; j_call: TRBJ2-2; clone_size: -; cdr3_nt: TGTGCCAGCAGCCTCGAGATGGTCACCGGGGAGCTGTTTTTT; cdr3_aa: CASSLEMVTGELFF
cdr3_length: 16; d_call: -; v_call: TRBV19; j_call: TRBJ2-3; clone_size: -; cdr3_nt: TGTGCCAGTAGTATAAGCCTAGGAGGTTCAGTTGATACGCAGTATTTT; cdr3_aa: CASSISLGGSVDTQYF
cdr3_length: 16; d_call: TRBD1; v_call: TRBV18; j_call: TRBJ2-4; clone_size: -; cdr3_nt: TGTGCCAGCTCACCAGGGACAGGGGTAGCCAAAAACATTCAGTACTTC; cdr3_aa: CASSPGTGVAKNIQYF
cdr3_length: 15; d_call: TRBD2; v_call: TRBV6-5; j_call: TRBJ2-3; clone_size: -; cdr3_nt: TGTGCCAGCAGTTCCCTAGCGGGAGTTACAGATACGCAGTATTTT; cdr3_aa: CASSSLAGVTDTQYF
cdr3_length: 17; d_call: TRBD1; v_call: TRBV28; j_call: TRBJ1-2; clone_size: -; cdr3_nt: TGTGCCAGCAGTTTATTGGGCGACAGGGGATGGGCCTATGGCTACACCTTC; cdr3_aa: CASSLLGDRGWAYGYTF
cdr3_length: 15; d_call: TRBD1; v_call: TRBV2; j_call: TRBJ2-7; clone_size: -; cdr3_nt: TGTGCCAGCAGTTGGGGACAGGGGAGCTCCTACGAGCAGTACTTC; cdr3_aa: CASSWGQGSSYEQYF
cdr3_length: 14; d_call: -; v_call: TRBV6-5; j_call: TRBJ2-7; clone_size: -; cdr3_nt: TGTGCCAGCAGTCCGACAGGTAGGGCCTACGAGCAGTACTTC; cdr3_aa: CASSPTGRAYEQYF
cdr3_length: 15; d_call: -; v_call: TRBV19; j_call: TRBJ2-4; clone_size: -; cdr3_nt: TGTGCCAGTAGTACCCAGACAGGCCCTTCAAACATTCAGTACTTC; cdr3_aa: CASSTQTGPSNIQYF
cdr3_length: 15; d_call: TRBD2; v_call: TRBV9; j_call: TRBJ2-3; clone_size: -; cdr3_nt: TGTGCCAGCAGCCTTAGCGGGAGGGCCCCAGATACGCAGTATTTT; cdr3_aa: CASSLSGRAPDTQYF
cdr3_length: 16; d_call: -; v_call: TRBV28; j_call: TRBJ1-5; clone_size: -; cdr3_nt: TGTGCCAGCAGTCAAGGGGGGGCGGATAGCAATCAGCCCCAGCATTTT; cdr3_aa: CASSQGGADSNQPQHF
cdr3_length: 14; d_call: TRBD1; v_call: TRBV7-8; j_call: TRBJ2-7; clone_size: -; cdr3_nt: TGTGCCAGCAGCTTGGGACAGGGGGGGTTCGAGCAGTACTTC; cdr3_aa: CASSLGQGGFEQYF
cdr3_length: 11; d_call: TRBD1; v_call: TRBV30; j_call: TRBJ1-2; clone_size: -; cdr3_nt: TGTGCCTGGAGTGTACAGGGGGCCTGCACCTTC; cdr3_aa: CAWSVQGACTF